The sequence of this T cell receptor (beta chain) was determined in a study of identifying expanded T cells in peripheral blood. Study-level points and caveats: Variance in clone template counts between roughly two-week samples significantly increased with total template count across all healthy donors. Differentially abundant clones: about 1.2 between replicates, 15 to 17 at around 15 days, over 18 at four.

Data came from immunoSEQ multiplex PCR; TCRdb stores just in-frame clones and leaves some out. The table shows about 86,000 clones, with about 88% occurring only once. CDR3 length: 14 residues. V dropped 4 bases and J dropped 5; count of bases not matched to a gene: 8. Germline CDR1 reads SEHNR; CDR2 reads FQNEAQ (reference sequence). During the collection period, no donor immune events like infections were recorded. This clone is medium-sized in the sample. Its specificity is not known. The chain recombines TRBV7-9 with TRBJ2-7, with 7 bases that match TRBD1. Sequencing was performed on blood. The receptor comes from a person between 18 and 70 years old in good health. CDR3 sequence reads: CASSYVQGSHEQYF. The CDR3, as DNA: TGTGCCAGCAGCTATGTACAGGGGTCCCACGAGCAGTACTTC.